The 30 T cell receptor beta chains in this list originate from one sample, sequenced in a study of cytomegalovirus exposure and HLA in healthy donors. A multiplex PCR was run with 60 Vbeta primers and 13 Jbeta primers. Repertoires were generated with immunoSEQ multiplex PCR, while TCRdb's copy carries only in-frame clones and drops some. The sample has 95,000 or so clones; around four fifths are singletons. Sequencing used PBMCs. Receptors originate from a woman in her thirties or forties in good health and CMV-seronegative.

The J gene is TRBJ2-1, the V gene TRBV5-1; 8 bases fit TRBD2. The V and J ends lost 4 bases and 7 bases, in that order; junction bases with no gene match: 10. The CDR3 totals 15 residues. Germline CDR1 and CDR2: SGHRS and YFSETQ. The CDR3 DNA reads TGCGCCAGCAGCCCCGGGGGGGGGCGTTTTAATGAGCAGTTCTTC. Protein product: CASSPGGGRFNEQFF. Using reference TRBV5-1 and TRBJ2-1 for the parts outside the CDR3, the full variable domain is KAGVTQTPRYLIKTRGQQVTLSCSPISGHRSVSWYQQTPGQGLQFLFEYFSETQRNKGNFPGRFSGRQFSNSRSEMNVSTLELGDSALYLCASSPGGGRFNEQFFGPGTRLTVL.

The gene calls are TRBV10-2 and TRBJ2-5, with D possibly matching TRBD2 (5 bases). The V gene lost 10 bases and the J gene lost 5 bases, with 14 bases spanning the gap. The CDR3 spans 12 residues. CDR1 is WSHSY and CDR2 is SAAADI in the germline V gene. The CDR3 here is CATQDSVETQYF. CDR3 nucleotide sequence: TGCGCCACCCAGGACTCCGTTGAGACCCAGTACTTC.

This chain joins TRBV19 and TRBJ2-3; 10 bases fit TRBD1. V was pared by 6 bases and J by 3 bases, with 6 bases of the junction left unmatched. Per the germline V gene, CDR1 is LNHDA and CDR2 is SQIVND (reference sequence). This CDR3 has 15 amino acids. The CDR3, as DNA: TGTGCCAGTAGACCGGGACAGGGGAGTACAGATACGCAGTATTTT. Translated, it gives CASRPGQGSTDTQYF.

This chain connects TRBV5-1 to TRBJ1-1, with 7 bases that match TRBD1. CDR1 SGHRS and CDR2 YFSETQ come from the germline V gene. Trimming cost V 0 bases and J 4 bases; bases outside gene matches: 3. This CDR3 is 14 amino acids long. The CDR3, as DNA: TGCGCCAGCAGCTTGGAGGGGGCGGGCACTGAAGCTTTCTTT. Protein sequence: CASSLEGAGTEAFF.

The chain uses TRBV30 and TRBJ2-2; 8 positions agree with TRBD2. The ends lost 2 bases at V and 8 bases at J; junction bases unmatched: 10. This CDR3 has 15 amino acids. Germline assignment: CDR1 GTSNPN and CDR2 SVGIG (reference sequence). The CDR3 coding sequence is TGTGCCTGGAGTCTGGCGGGGGGCCCTGGGGGGGAGCTGTTTTTT. This gives the protein CAWSLAGGPGGELFF.

The genes are TRBV29-1 and TRBJ2-1; 8 positions agree with TRBD2. CDR3 length: 15 amino acids. The germline V gene encodes CDR1 SQVTM and CDR2 ANQGSEA. With V trimmed by 5 bases and J by 6 bases, 12 bases remained unmatched. CDR3 sequence: CSVSSVVAGINEQFF. The CDR3 DNA follows: TGCAGCGTTTCCAGTGTGGTAGCGGGAATCAATGAGCAGTTCTTC.

This chain uses TRBV6-5 with TRBJ1-2; a possible D gene is TRBD1 (5 bases). Germline V lookup: CDR1 MNHEY, CDR2 SVGAGI. Trimming shortened V by 6 bases and J by 4 bases, and 15 bases separated the two germline ends. The CDR3 has 14 residues. This chain's CDR3 is CASRDRGIGYGYTF. The CDR3 nucleotides read TGTGCCAGCAGAGATAGGGGAATCGGCTATGGCTACACCTTC.

A word on this clone: Other DNA sequences within the sample encode an identical CDR3. V is TRBV7-6 and J is TRBJ1-4; D is unclear. V gave up 4 bases and J gave up 2 bases, with 14 bases separating them. The CDR3 covers 16 residues. Germline CDR1 is SGHVS and CDR2 is FNYEAQ. The chain's CDR3 is CASSSGKTRTNEKLFF. The CDR3 region has the DNA TGTGCCAGCAGCTCCGGCAAGACCAGGACTAATGAAAAACTGTTTTTT.

The chain joins TRBV6-1 to TRBJ2-7; 7 bases match TRBD1. V lost 8 bases to trimming and J lost 7 bases; unmatched junction nucleotides: 14. This CDR3 comprises 14 residues. Germline V gene lookup returns CDR1 MNHNS and CDR2 SASEGT. The CDR3 loop is CASDRDSFFREQYF. The CDR3 DNA is TGTGCCAGCGATAGGGACAGCTTCTTTAGGGAGCAGTACTTC.

V is TRBV5-1 and J is TRBJ2-3; D is ambiguous. The CDR3 loop spans 14 amino acids. Per germline, CDR1 SGHRS and CDR2 YFSETQ. V was pared by 4 bases and J by 1 base, with 10 bases between. CDR3 nucleotides: TGCGCCAGCAGCCACTCTTCTGGCACAGATACGCAGTATTTT. It is translated as CASSHSSGTDTQYF.

This clone was seen more than once but under ten times. The chain is built from TRBV30 and TRBJ2-5; 9 bases are shared with TRBD2. The CDR3 loop spans 21 amino acids. The germline V gene has CDR1 GTSNPN and CDR2 SVGIG (reference sequence). J lost 1 base, V lost 3 bases, and 24 bases had no gene match. The CDR3 loop reads CAWRGPGLASSPYYSQETQYF. The CDR3 nucleotides are TGTGCCTGGAGAGGACCGGGACTAGCAAGTTCCCCTTATTATTCCCAAGAGACCCAGTACTTC.

J is TRBJ1-2 and V is TRBV18, with 7 positions matching TRBD1. Germline V gene sequence: CDR1 KGHSH, CDR2 LQKENI. J was trimmed by 4 bases and V by 3 bases; bases with no gene match: 14. The CDR3 runs to 17 residues. The CDR3 sequence is CASSPTGMAPFFYGYTF. In DNA, the CDR3 is TGTGCCAGCTCACCGACAGGGATGGCGCCCTTCTTCTATGGCTACACCTTC.

This chain uses TRBV4-2 with TRBJ2-5; 9 bases are a match to TRBD2. Losses at the gene ends were 2 bases for V and 5 bases for J; bases not matched to a gene: 3. The CDR3 spans 14 residues. Germline-derived CDR1 and CDR2 are LGHNA and YNFKEQ. The CDR3 DNA follows: TGTGCCAGCAGCCAACGGCTAGCGGGGGAGACCCAGTACTTC. Its protein product is CASSQRLAGETQYF.

The gene calls are TRBV27 and TRBJ1-1; 7 bases are a match to TRBD1. V lost 6 bases and J lost 1; bases outside the gene matches: 5. The CDR3 has 14 residues. CDR1 MNHEY and CDR2 SMNVEV come from the germline V gene (reference sequence). CDR3 sequence reads: CASRRDSQNTEAFF. Written as DNA, the CDR3 is TGTGCCAGCAGACGGGACAGCCAGAACACTGAAGCTTTCTTT.

The chain carries TRBV5-1 and TRBJ1-1, with a possible D match to TRBD1 (5 bases). The CDR3 length is 14 residues. Deletions cut 2 bases from V and 3 bases from J, with 11 bases between. Looked up from germline, CDR1 is SGHRS and CDR2 is YFSETQ. The CDR3 loop reads CASSFQEGDTEAFF. The CDR3 DNA reads TGCGCCAGCAGCTTTCAGGAAGGGGACACTGAAGCTTTCTTT. Variable domain in full (rest from reference TRBV5-1 and TRBJ1-1): KAGVTQTPRYLIKTRGQQVTLSCSPISGHRSVSWYQQTPGQGLQFLFEYFSETQRNKGNFPGRFSGRQFSNSRSEMNVSTLELGDSALYLCASSFQEGDTEAFFGQGTRLTVV.

This sequence joins TRBV7-2 and TRBJ1-6; 10 nucleotides match TRBD1. In germline, CDR1 is SGHTA, CDR2 FQGNSA. The J segment lost 8 bases and the V segment lost 11 bases, leaving 12 bases of the junction unmatched. The CDR3 has 15 residues. The CDR3 protein is CASSNPGQGYSPLHF. CDR3 coding DNA: TGTGCCTCAAGTAATCCGGGACAGGGGTATTCACCCCTCCACTTT.

This clone was seen a handful of times. The gene calls are TRBV7-6 and TRBJ1-4; D not resolved. The CDR3 loop spans 14 amino acids. V lost 5 bases and J 10 bases, leaving 17 bases between the germline ends. The germline V gene encodes CDR1 SGHVS and CDR2 FNYEAQ. CDR3 protein: CASSTSGSGLKLFF. Here the CDR3 DNA reads TGTGCCAGCAGCACGTCGGGGAGTGGTTTAAAACTGTTTTTT.

This chain uses TRBV11-2 with TRBJ1-4; weak D call: TRBD1 (5 bases). Germline CDR1 reads SGHAT; CDR2 reads FQNNGV. CDR3 length: 15 residues. Trimming took 6 bases from V and 3 from J, leaving 14 bases between them. In DNA form, the CDR3 reads TGTGCCAGCAGTTCTCAGGGTTTATCTAATGAAAAACTGTTTTTT. Translation: CASSSQGLSNEKLFF.

This sequence joins TRBV15 and TRBJ1-4, with no clear D. CDR3 length: 17 amino acids. V was pared by 4 bases and J by 0 bases, with 15 bases between. Germline V gene data show CDR1 as LNHNV and CDR2 as YYDKDF (reference sequence). The CDR3 nucleotides read TGTGCCACCAGCACTAGTACCGACCGATCAACTAATGAAAAACTGTTTTTT. Translation: CATSTSTDRSTNEKLFF. Looking up the rest from reference TRBV15 and TRBJ1-4 gives the full variable domain: DAMVIQNPRYQVTQFGKPVTLSCSQTLNHNVMYWYQQKSSQAPKLLFHYYDKDFNNEADTPDNFQSRRPNTSFCFLDIRSPGLGDTAMYLCATSTSTDRSTNEKLFFGSGTQLSVL.

This clone has just one count. The rearrangement uses TRBV5-1 and TRBJ1-1; weak D call: TRBD1 (5 bases). The germline V gene has CDR1 SGHRS and CDR2 YFSETQ. This CDR3 region has 15 residues. V gave up 4 bases and J gave up 4 bases, with 17 bases separating them. The CDR3 DNA sequence: TGCGCCAGCAGCCCCTCTGCGGTGGGGGGCACTGAAGCTTTCTTT. Encoded protein: CASSPSAVGGTEAFF.

This chain's CDR3 is CASSPRLAGLSSYNEQFF. DNA of the CDR3: TGTGCCAGCAGCCCTAGACTAGCGGGGCTCAGCTCCTACAATGAGCAGTTCTTC. The V gene is TRBV7-8, the J gene TRBJ2-1, with 11 bases matching TRBD2. Germline assignment: CDR1 SGHVS and CDR2 FQNEAQ. This CDR3 contains 18 residues. Germline trimming cut 5 bases from V and 0 bases from J; bases unmatched to any gene: 9. The full variable domain, rest sourced from reference TRBV7-8 and TRBJ2-1, is GAGVSQSPRYKVAKRGQDVALRCDPISGHVSLFWYQQALGQGPEFLTYFQNEAQLDKSGLPSDRFFAERPEGSVSTLKIQRTQQEDSAVYLCASSPRLAGLSSYNEQFFGPGTRLTVL.

This clone came up once. V gene TRBV19 combines with J gene TRBJ2-7; 9 bases align to TRBD1. V lost 6 bases to trimming and J lost 5 bases; unmatched junction nucleotides: 11. Germline lookup yields CDR1 LNHDA and CDR2 SQIVND (reference sequence). The CDR3 is made up of 15 amino acids. In DNA form, the CDR3 reads TGTGCCAGTAGCCCGAATGGACAGGGGTACCACGAGCAGTACTTC. Translation gives CASSPNGQGYHEQYF. Full variable domain (rest looked up from reference TRBV19 and TRBJ2-7): DGGITQSPKYLFRKEGQNVTLSCEQNLNHDAMYWYRQDPGQGLRLIYYSQIVNDFQKGDIAEGYSVSREKKESFPLTVTSAQKNPTAFYLCASSPNGQGYHEQYFGPGTRLTVT.

For the CDR3, the DNA is TGTGCCAGCAGCAGACAGGGTTGTTTTGGAAACACCATATATTTT. Its translation: CASSRQGCFGNTIYF. The chain joins TRBV21-1 to TRBJ1-3; the DNA was not used to check the table's D call, TRBD1. TRBV21-1 is marked as a pseudogene. The CDR3 length is 15 residues.

This chain links TRBV10-3 with TRBJ2-3; 8 bases are a match to TRBD2. CDR3 length: 15 residues. The trim removed 3 bases at V and 5 bases at J, leaving 7 bases unmatched. Germline CDR1 reads ENHRY; CDR2 reads SYGVKD. DNA for the CDR3: TGTGCCATCAGTGACCCGGGGGGGCGGGGAGATACGCAGTATTTT. Its translation is CAISDPGGRGDTQYF.

The J gene is TRBJ1-1, the V gene TRBV27; 7 bases are a match to TRBD1. Per germline, CDR1 MNHEY and CDR2 SMNVEV (reference sequence). CDR3 length: 14 amino acids. After removal of 0 bases from V and 3 bases from J, the junction contained 1 base not matched to a gene. The CDR3 coding sequence is TGTGCCAGCAGTTTATCTGGGACAGACACTGAAGCTTTCTTT. It codes for CASSLSGTDTEAFF.

This clone turned up a few times. This chain links TRBV11-2 with TRBJ2-7, with 9 nucleotides matching TRBD1. CDR1 is SGHAT, CDR2 FQNNGV, per germline. The CDR3 length is 17 residues. The J segment lost 6 bases and the V segment lost 5 bases, leaving 17 bases of the junction unmatched. CDR3 sequence: CASSQNPGTGRESEQYF. DNA for the CDR3: TGTGCCAGCAGCCAAAACCCCGGGACAGGGAGGGAGTCCGAGCAGTACTTC.

The chain recombines TRBV9 with TRBJ2-1; 8 bases fit TRBD2. This CDR3 comprises 20 residues. Germline V lookup: CDR1 SGDLS, CDR2 YYNGEE. V dropped 0 bases and J dropped 0; count of bases not matched to a gene: 14. The CDR3 DNA follows: TGTGCCAGCAGCGTAGGCGGGGGGTCACCTCTGGTGGTCTCCTACAATGAGCAGTTCTTC. As protein: CASSVGGGSPLVVSYNEQFF. The full variable domain, in which reference TRBV9 and TRBJ2-1 provide the parts outside the CDR3, is DSGVTQTPKHLITATGQRVTLRCSPRSGDLSVYWYQQSLDQGLQFLIQYYNGEERAKGNILERFSAQQFPDLHSELNLSSLELGDSALYFCASSVGGGSPLVVSYNEQFFGPGTRLTVL.

The chain is built from TRBV5-6 and TRBJ1-3; TRBD1 is a possible D gene (6 bases). V was shortened by 4 bases and J by 0 bases, with 14 bases between the two germline ends. This CDR3 region has 16 residues. CDR1 is SGHDT, CDR2 YYEEEE, per germline. DNA of the CDR3: TGTGCCAGCAGCCCTCGGACAGCGAGCTCTGGAAACACCATATATTTT. It is translated as CASSPRTASSGNTIYF.

The chain uses TRBV2 and TRBJ2-2; perhaps TRBD2 as D (6 bases). Germline V CDR1 and CDR2: SNHLY, FYNNEI. With 8 bases removed from V and 6 bases from J, the gap between germline ends came to 16 bases. CDR3 length: 14 amino acids. CDR3 region: CASGGMSDAGELFF. As DNA, the CDR3 is TGTGCCAGCGGAGGGATGTCCGATGCCGGGGAGCTGTTTTTT.

The chain uses TRBV7-8 and TRBJ2-5; the D is unclear. The CDR3 has 16 residues. The germline gives CDR1 SGHVS, CDR2 FQNEAQ. V gave up 5 bases and J gave up 0 bases, with 16 bases separating them. CDR3 in amino acids: CASSPRRQTHQETQYF. The DNA of the CDR3 is TGTGCCAGCAGCCCACGGCGGCAGACTCACCAAGAGACCCAGTACTTC.